Listed below are T cell receptor beta chains from one sample, sequenced in a study of long-term antiretroviral therapy in people with HIV. Data came from immunoSEQ multiplex PCR; TCRdb stores just in-frame clones and leaves some out. The sample carries fewer than 45,000 clones, approximately 85% recorded once. This sample comprised unsorted PBMCs, obtained 2.2 years after starting antiretroviral therapy. The origin of the receptors is a man between 18 and 35 years old with HIV. Each CDR3 is given with its conserved first and last residue. The D gene is left open where the match is weak. Where a row states a size, it is once, few, many or the class of an expanded clone; other rows omit it.

V	J	size	D	DNA	CDR3
TRBV25-1	TRBJ2-3	-	-	TGTGCCAGCAACTCCCGGGAGCAAACAGATACGCAGTATTTT	CASNSREQTDTQYF
TRBV15	TRBJ2-1	once	TRBD2	TGTGCCACCAGCAGAGATTTGGCTAGCGGGCTCAATGAGCAGTTCTTC	CATSRDLASGLNEQFF
TRBV5-5	TRBJ2-3	once	-	TGTGCCAGCAGCTTACCCCAGCGGTTACGCACAGATACGCAGTATTTT	CASSLPQRLRTDTQYF
TRBV15	TRBJ2-3	once	TRBD2	TGTGCCACCAGCTTCCGCCCCGGGCAGGCAGCGGGGTGGGATACGCAGTATTTT	CATSFRPGQAAGWDTQYF
TRBV2	TRBJ1-1	-	-	TGTGCCAGCAGTCTGACAGGAGTGGGTACTGAAGCTTTCTTT	CASSLTGVGTEAFF
TRBV15	TRBJ2-6	-	-	TGTGCCACCAGCAGAGATAGGAACACTGGGGCCAACGTCCTGACTTTC	CATSRDRNTGANVLTF
TRBV7-2	TRBJ2-1	-	-	TGTGCCAGCAGCTCCAGACAGGGCGGGGTAGCCGCCTGGGAGCAGTTCTTC	CASSSRQGGVAAWEQFF
TRBV4-1	TRBJ2-1	-	-	TGCGCCAGCAGCCAAGATATTAGGGGCAATGAGCAGTTCTTC	CASSQDIRGNEQFF
TRBV19	TRBJ1-3	few	-	TGTGCCAGTGCGACCGCTCTCTCTGGAAACACCATATATTTT	CASATALSGNTIYF
TRBV6-6	TRBJ1-5	few	TRBD1	TGTGCCAGCAGACCCCGGGACAGGGAGGCCCAGCATTTT	CASRPRDREAQHF
TRBV27	TRBJ1-2	once	TRBD1	TGTGCCAGCAGTTTACCACAGGGGGTTGGCTACACCTTC	CASSLPQGVGYTF
TRBV30	TRBJ1-5	-	-	TGTGCCTGGAGTGTAACCGGGCTGGGGCAGCCCCAGCATTTT	CAWSVTGLGQPQHF
TRBV10-3	TRBJ2-2	-	TRBD2	TGTGCCACATCAGCGGGGCAAATCGGGGAGCTGTTTTTT	CATSAGQIGELFF
TRBV6-1	TRBJ2-1	-	TRBD2	TGTGCCAGCAGTGACCTATCTAGCGGGGGGATCTACAATGAGCAGTTCTTC	CASSDLSSGGIYNEQFF
TRBV30	TRBJ2-7	-	TRBD1	TGTGCCTGGAGCCACGGACAGGGCGAGGAGCAGTACTTC	CAWSHGQGEEQYF
TRBV30	TRBJ2-2	-	-	TGTGCCTGGAGTGTACGTCACCTTTCCGGGGAGCTGTTTTTT	CAWSVRHLSGELFF
TRBV5-4	TRBJ2-7	-	TRBD1	TGTGCCAGCAGCTTGGCCCTGGGACAGGGCGGGCAGTACTTC	CASSLALGQGGQYF
TRBV4-2	TRBJ1-3	-	-	TGTGCCAGCAGCCAAGATTTCGGGCCCGGAAACACCATATATTTT	CASSQDFGPGNTIYF
TRBV30	TRBJ2-7	-	-	TGTGCCTGGAGTCCGGCCTACGAGCAGTACTTC	CAWSPAYEQYF
TRBV13	TRBJ2-3	-	TRBD1	TGTGCCAGCAGCTCGGACAGGGCTATCGGAGCTACGCAGTATTTT	CASSSDRAIGATQYF
TRBV4-1	TRBJ1-1	-	-	TGCGCCAGCAGCCAAGGAGGGCCTTCGAACACTGAAGCTTTCTTT	CASSQGGPSNTEAFF
TRBV11-3	TRBJ2-2	-	-	TGTGCCAGCAGCGCGGGGAACGCGAACACCGGGGAGCTGTTTTTT	CASSAGNANTGELFF
TRBV7-9	TRBJ2-7	-	-	TGTGCCAGCAGCTTAGAGGATTTCGGCTACGAGCAGTACTTC	CASSLEDFGYEQYF
TRBV4-2	TRBJ2-1	-	TRBD2	TGTGCCAGCAGCTACCAGACTAGCGGGGGCTCCTACAATGAGCAGTTCTTC	CASSYQTSGGSYNEQFF
TRBV6-1	TRBJ2-5	-	-	TGTGCCAGCAGTGATCTGGGGGGGGGCCAGGAGACCCAGTACTTC	CASSDLGGGQETQYF
TRBV28	TRBJ1-1	-	-	TGTGCCAGCAGTTCTACAGGGACAAACACTGAAGCTTTCTTT	CASSSTGTNTEAFF
TRBV11-2	TRBJ2-2	-	TRBD1	TGTGCCAGCAGCTTAGCCTCGGGGACAGGGTCGAACGCCGGGGAGCTGTTTTTT	CASSLASGTGSNAGELFF
TRBV4-1	TRBJ1-2	few	-	TGCGCCAGCAGCCAAGATCTGGCGGGCGGCTACACCTTC	CASSQDLAGGYTF
TRBV30	TRBJ1-1	-	TRBD1	TGTGCCTGCGACAGGGATGGATACACTGAAGCTTTCTTT	CACDRDGYTEAFF
TRBV5-1	TRBJ2-1	-	TRBD2	TGCGCCAGCAGCTTGGTCTACGGGACCGGTGGACTAGCGGAGAGGAATGAGCAGTTCTTC	CASSLVYGTGGLAERNEQFF
TRBV6-1	TRBJ2-7	-	TRBD1	TGTGCCAGCAGTCCACACAGGGGGCGCGAGCAGTACTTC	CASSPHRGREQYF
TRBV19	TRBJ2-7	-	-	TGTGCCAGTAGTGGGGCCTACGAGCAGTACTTC	CASSGAYEQYF
TRBV15	TRBJ2-5	-	-	TGTGCCACCAGCAATCGAGCTGGGACCCAGTACTTC	CATSNRAGTQYF
TRBV2	TRBJ1-2	-	-	TGTGCCAGCAGTGAAGTTGGGGGCCGTACCTATGGCTACACCTTC	CASSEVGGRTYGYTF